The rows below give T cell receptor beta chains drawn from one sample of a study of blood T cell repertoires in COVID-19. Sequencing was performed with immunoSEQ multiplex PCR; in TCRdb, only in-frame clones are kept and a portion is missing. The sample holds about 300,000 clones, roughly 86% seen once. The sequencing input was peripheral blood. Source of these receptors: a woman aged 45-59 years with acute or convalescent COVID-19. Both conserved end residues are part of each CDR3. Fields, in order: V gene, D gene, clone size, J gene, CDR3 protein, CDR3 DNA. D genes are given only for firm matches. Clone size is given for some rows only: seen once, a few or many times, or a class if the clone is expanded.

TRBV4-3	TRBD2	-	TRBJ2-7	CASSQDPSLAGGREQYF	TGCGCCAGCAGCCAAGATCCCTCGCTAGCGGGAGGGCGAGAGCAGTACTTC
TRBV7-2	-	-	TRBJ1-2	CASSLSPGAGGYTF	TGTGCCAGCAGCTTAAGTCCTGGGGCCGGTGGCTACACCTTC
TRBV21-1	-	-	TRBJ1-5	CASSKAWTGEHQPQHF	TGTGCCAGCAGCAAAGCGTGGACAGGGGAGCATCAGCCCCAGCATTTT
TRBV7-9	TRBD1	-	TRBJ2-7	CASSFRQGESYEQYF	TGTGCCAGCAGCTTCCGACAGGGAGAGTCCTACGAGCAGTACTTC
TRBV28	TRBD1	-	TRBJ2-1	CASSSPRGLSNEQFF	TGTGCCAGCAGTTCCCCCAGGGGGCTCTCAAATGAGCAGTTCTTC
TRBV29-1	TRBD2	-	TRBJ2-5	CSVDRAAGGAQYF	TGCAGCGTTGATCGAGCGGCCGGGGGGGCCCAGTACTTC
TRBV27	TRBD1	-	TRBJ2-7	CASRLPGTGSYEQYF	TGTGCCAGCAGATTACCCGGGACAGGGTCCTACGAGCAGTACTTC
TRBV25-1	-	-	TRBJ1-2	CASSESGGRPNYGYTF	TGTGCCAGCAGTGAAAGCGGGGGCCGACCTAACTATGGCTACACCTTC
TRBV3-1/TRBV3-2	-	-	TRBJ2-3	CASSLRHLLEADTQYF	TGTGCCAGCAGCCTCCGCCACCTTCTAGAAGCAGATACGCAGTATTTT
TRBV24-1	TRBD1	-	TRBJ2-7	CATSHNRDRGIYEQYF	TGTGCCACCAGCCACAATAGGGACAGGGGGATCTACGAGCAGTACTTC
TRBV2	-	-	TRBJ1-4	CASSVNWGTRSEKLFF	TGTGCCAGCAGTGTAAATTGGGGGACACGGAGTGAAAAACTGTTTTTT
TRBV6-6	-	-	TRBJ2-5	CASSPFPGPPYQETQYF	TGTGCCAGCAGTCCTTTCCCCGGTCCTCCGTACCAAGAGACCCAGTACTTC
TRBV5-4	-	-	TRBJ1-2	CASSLGGSPYGYTF	TGTGCCAGCAGCTTGGGCGGGAGCCCCTATGGCTACACCTTC
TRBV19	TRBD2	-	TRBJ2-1	CASRLAGGSYNEQFF	TGTGCCAGTCGGCTAGCGGGAGGATCCTACAATGAGCAGTTCTTC
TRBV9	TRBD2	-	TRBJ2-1	CASSSSGYYNEQFF	TGTGCCAGCAGCTCTAGCGGCTACTACAATGAGCAGTTCTTC
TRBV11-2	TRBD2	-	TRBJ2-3	CASSPPRLAGGLDTQYF	TGTGCCAGCAGCCCCCCCCGACTAGCGGGAGGGTTAGATACGCAGTATTTT
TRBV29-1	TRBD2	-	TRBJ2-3	CSGGGSTSDTQYF	TGCAGCGGTGGCGGGAGTACGTCAGATACGCAGTATTTT
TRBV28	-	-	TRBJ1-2	CAIGVEPNYGYTF	TGTGCCATTGGAGTCGAGCCTAACTATGGCTACACCTTC
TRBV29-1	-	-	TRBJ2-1	CSVRQRSHSNEQFF	TGCAGCGTTAGACAAAGGTCTCATAGTAATGAGCAGTTCTTC
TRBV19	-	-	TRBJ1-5	CASSIDSLRNQPQHF	TGTGCCAGTAGTATAGATTCGCTTCGGAATCAGCCCCAGCATTTT
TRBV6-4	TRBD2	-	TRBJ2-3	CASSDCPSGRAEDTQYF	TGTGCCAGCAGTGACTGCCCTAGCGGGAGGGCGGAAGATACGCAGTATTTT
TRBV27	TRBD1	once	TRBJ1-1	CASRRQGVNTEAFF	TGTGCCAGCAGAAGACAGGGGGTGAACACTGAAGCTTTCTTT
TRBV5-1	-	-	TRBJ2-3	CASSLEPGVGADTQYF	TGCGCCAGCAGCTTGGAACCGGGTGTCGGCGCAGATACGCAGTATTTT
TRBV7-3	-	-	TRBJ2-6	CASSHSSGANVLTF	TGTGCCAGCAGTCATTCCTCTGGGGCCAACGTCCTGACTTTC
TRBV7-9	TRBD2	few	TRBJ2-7	CASSLAGGNEQYF	TGTGCCAGCAGCTTGGCGGGAGGGAACGAGCAGTACTTC
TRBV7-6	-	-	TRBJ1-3	CASSTRTPGSSGNTIYF	TGTGCCAGCAGCACACGGACCCCGGGGAGCTCTGGAAACACCATATATTTT
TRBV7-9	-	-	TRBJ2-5	CASSLLETGLQETQYF	TGTGCCAGCAGCTTGCTTGAGACAGGACTTCAAGAGACCCAGTACTTC
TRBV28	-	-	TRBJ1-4	CASSTTGRTNEKLFF	TGTGCCAGCAGTACTACAGGGCGGACTAATGAAAAACTGTTTTTT
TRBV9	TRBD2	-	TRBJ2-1	CASSVLAGGSYNEQFF	TGTGCCAGCAGCGTACTAGCGGGAGGCTCCTACAATGAGCAGTTCTTC
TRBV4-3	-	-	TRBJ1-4	CASSQDHRGVRSDEKLFF	TGCGCCAGCAGCCAAGATCATCGCGGGGTCAGGTCGGATGAAAAACTGTTTTTT
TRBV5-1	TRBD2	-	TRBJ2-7	CASSYVGGPNEQYF	TGCGCCAGCAGCTACGTGGGAGGGCCCAACGAGCAGTACTTC
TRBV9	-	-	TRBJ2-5	CASSVNHGETQYF	TGTGCCAGCAGCGTAAACCACGGGGAGACCCAGTACTTC
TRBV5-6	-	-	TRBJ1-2	CASSLDRRAVDYGYTF	TGTGCCAGCAGCTTGGATCGCAGGGCGGTCGACTATGGCTACACCTTC
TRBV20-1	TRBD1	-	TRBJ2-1	CSASRTGTLNEQFF	TGCAGTGCTAGTCGGACAGGGACGCTCAATGAGCAGTTCTTC
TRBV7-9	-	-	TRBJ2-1	CASSFSPGTYTYNEQFF	TGTGCCAGCAGCTTTTCCCCAGGGACTTACACCTACAATGAGCAGTTCTTC
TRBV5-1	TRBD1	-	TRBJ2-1	CASSLSKGQGVNEQFF	TGCGCCAGCAGCTTGTCTAAGGGACAGGGAGTTAATGAGCAGTTCTTC
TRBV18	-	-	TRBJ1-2	CASRPPDRSHYGYTF	TGTGCCAGCCGTCCCCCCGACAGAAGCCACTATGGCTACACCTTC
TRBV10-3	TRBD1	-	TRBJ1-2	CATTAMTGGGTGGYTF	TGTGCCACGACTGCCATGACAGGGGGCGGAACAGGTGGCTACACCTTC
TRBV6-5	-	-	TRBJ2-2	CASTLRGTGELFF	TGTGCCAGCACCCTACGGGGGACCGGGGAGCTGTTTTTT
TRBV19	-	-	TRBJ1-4	CASSPATNEKLFF	TGTGCCAGTAGTCCAGCGACTAATGAAAAACTGTTTTTT
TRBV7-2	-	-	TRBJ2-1	CASSLDEFNEQFF	TGTGCCAGCAGCTTAGATGAGTTCAATGAGCAGTTCTTC
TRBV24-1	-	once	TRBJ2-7	CATRLQGARVSGSYEQYF	TGTGCCACCAGGTTGCAGGGGGCTAGGGTTAGCGGGAGCTACGAGCAGTACTTC